These 9 T cell receptor beta chains were sequenced from one sample in a study of blood T cell repertoires in COVID-19. The data were produced by immunoSEQ multiplex PCR, yet TCRdb's version contains in-frame clones alone and is incomplete. The sample consists of about 40,000 clones, roughly nine tenths of them appearing once. The specimen sequenced was peripheral blood. These TCRs come from a man aged 50 to 59 in a cohort sampled during active COVID-19.

The chain uses TRBV14 and TRBJ2-7; 7 nucleotides match TRBD2. The CDR3 length is 17 residues. Germline lookup yields CDR1 SGHDN and CDR2 FVKESK. Trimming removed 4 bases from V and 5 bases from J; junction bases left unmatched: 17. Here the CDR3 DNA reads TGTGCCAGCAGCCTCTATACCGGGACTACCTCTGGGAACGAGCAGTACTTC. This codes for CASSLYTGTTSGNEQYF.

The chain joins TRBV19 to TRBJ2-3; D might be TRBD2 (5 bases). Germline CDR1 and CDR2: LNHDA and SQIVND (reference sequence). Trimming removed 8 bases from V and 2 bases from J, with 14 bases in between. This CDR3 region has 14 residues. This CDR3 is CASRGYRDTDTQYF. The CDR3 DNA is TGTGCCAGTCGAGGGTACCGGGACACAGATACGCAGTATTTT.

V and J are TRBV14 and TRBJ2-7; a possible D gene is TRBD2 (5 bases). The germline V and J ends were trimmed by 1 base and 3 bases, with 10 bases remaining between them. The CDR3 is 14 residues long. The germline V gene encodes CDR1 SGHDN and CDR2 FVKESK. The CDR3 region has the DNA TGTGCCAGCAGCCAAGGGATTCGGGGCTACGAGCAGTACTTC. This sequence encodes CASSQGIRGYEQYF. Drawing the rest from reference TRBV14 and TRBJ2-7, the complete variable domain is EAGVTQFPSHSVIEKGQTVTLRCDPISGHDNLYWYRRVMGKEIKFLLHFVKESKQDESGMPNNRFLAERTGGTYSTLKVQPAELEDSGVYFCASSQGIRGYEQYFGPGTRLTVT.

The chain uses TRBV4-1 and TRBJ1-2; D is uncertain. V was clipped by 1 base and J by 6 bases, with 3 bases between them. CDR3 length: 11 residues. In germline, CDR1 is MGHRA, CDR2 YSYEKL. CDR3 nucleotide sequence: TGCGCCAGCAGCCAAGCCGATGGCTACACCTTC. Residues: CASSQADGYTF.

This rearrangement joins TRBV19 to TRBJ2-2; 10 bases line up with TRBD2. Looked up from germline, CDR1 is LNHDA and CDR2 is SQIVND (reference sequence). There are 14 residues in the CDR3. The V and J ends lost 6 bases and 5 bases, in that order; junction bases with no gene match: 3. CDR3 in DNA: TGTGCCAGTAGCCGGACTAGCGGTACCGGGGAGCTGTTTTTT. This translates into CASSRTSGTGELFF.

This clone was seen a single time. This rearrangement joins TRBV7-9 to TRBJ2-5; 9 nucleotides align to TRBD2. The V gene end was trimmed by 2 bases and the J gene end by 5 bases; junction bases not matched to a gene: 12. Germline assignment: CDR1 SEHNR and CDR2 FQNEAQ (reference sequence). The CDR3 spans 17 residues. The CDR3 region is CASSLTSGGPMGETQYF. The CDR3 coding sequence is TGTGCCAGCAGCTTAACCAGCGGGGGGCCAATGGGGGAGACCCAGTACTTC.

The rearrangement links TRBV3-1 (or the pseudogene TRBV3-2) to TRBJ1-1, with 7 nucleotides matching TRBD1. V was clipped by 4 bases and J by 8 bases; unmatched bases: 4. The CDR3 sequence is 12 residues long. Germline V gene data show CDR1 as LGHDT and CDR2 as YNNKEL (reference sequence). The CDR3 sequence is CASSRGTAEAFF. The CDR3 DNA is TGTGCCAGCAGCCGCGGGACAGCCGAAGCTTTCTTT.

The rearrangement uses TRBV18 and TRBJ2-5; D remains ambiguous. Between the trimmed V and J ends, which lost 2 bases and 6 bases, there was a span of 13 bases. Germline values: CDR1 KGHSH, CDR2 LQKENI. There are 14 residues in the CDR3. The CDR3 spells CASSPDQQLQTQYF. The CDR3 DNA reads TGTGCCAGCTCACCAGATCAACAGTTACAGACCCAGTACTTC.

Many counts were recorded for this clone. The DNA of the CDR3 is TGCGCCAGCAGCCAAGATGCGCCTAGCCAGAACTACGAGCAGTACTTC. It specifies CASSQDAPSQNYEQYF. V is TRBV4-3 and J is TRBJ2-7, with D possibly matching TRBD2 (5 bases). V was cut by 0 bases and J by 3 bases, with 15 bases left in between. The CDR3 extends over 16 amino acids. Germline CDR1 and CDR2: LGHNA and YSLEER.